Listed below are T cell receptor beta chains from one sample, sequenced in a study of blood T cell repertoires in COVID-19. Assay used: immunoSEQ multiplex PCR; TCRdb lists only in-frame clones, some missing. The table lists about 45,000 clones, roughly nine tenths of them singletons. Sequenced input: peripheral blood. These receptors all stem from a human donor in a cohort sampled during active COVID-19. Both conserved end residues are part of each CDR3. A D gene is named only where the DNA matches it firmly.

D gene,J gene,CDR3 length,V gene,CDR3 protein,CDR3 DNA
TRBD2,TRBJ2-3,14,TRBV7-3,CASSLGLALDTQYF,TGTGCCAGCAGCCTCGGACTAGCGTTAGATACGCAGTATTTT
TRBD1,TRBJ2-1,14,TRBV11-3,CASSPGGPNNEQFF,TGTGCCAGCAGCCCAGGGGGCCCTAACAATGAGCAGTTCTTC
.,TRBJ1-3,17,TRBV5-1,CASSLTQTVNSGNTIYF,TGCGCCAGCAGCTTGACCCAGACAGTGAACTCTGGAAACACCATATATTTT
TRBD2,TRBJ2-7,17,TRBV4-1,CASSPGLAGPGGYEQYF,TGCGCCAGCAGCCCAGGACTAGCGGGGCCCGGGGGGTACGAGCAGTACTTC
.,TRBJ1-5,17,TRBV21-1,CASSDPWASVCDQPQHF,TGTGCCAGCAGCGACCCATGGGCCTCTGTTTGTGATCAGCCCCAGCATTTT
TRBD1,TRBJ1-2,14,TRBV18,CASSLGQGLDGYTF,TGTGCCAGCTCACTAGGACAGGGGTTGGATGGCTACACCTTC
TRBD1,TRBJ2-7,13,TRBV12-3/TRBV12-4,CASSAGTADEQYF,TGTGCCAGCAGTGCCGGGACAGCCGACGAGCAGTACTTC
TRBD2,TRBJ2-5,16,TRBV6-4,CASKRLAGPRGKTQYF,TGTGCCAGCAAAAGGCTAGCGGGGCCCCGAGGGAAGACCCAGTACTTC
TRBD1,TRBJ1-6,14,TRBV7-3,CASSYDRVGSPLHF,TGTGCCAGCAGCTATGACAGGGTTGGCTCACCCCTCCACTTT
.,TRBJ2-5,13,TRBV9,CASSSRQLETQYF,TGTGCCAGCAGCTCCAGACAGTTGGAGACCCAGTACTTC
.,TRBJ1-3,12,TRBV29-1,CSVGTNGNTIYF,TGCAGCGTTGGCACTAATGGAAACACCATATATTTT
TRBD2,TRBJ2-1,16,TRBV5-1,CASSPPQLAGGDEQFF,TGCGCCAGCAGCCCACCCCAATTAGCGGGGGGGGATGAGCAGTTCTTC